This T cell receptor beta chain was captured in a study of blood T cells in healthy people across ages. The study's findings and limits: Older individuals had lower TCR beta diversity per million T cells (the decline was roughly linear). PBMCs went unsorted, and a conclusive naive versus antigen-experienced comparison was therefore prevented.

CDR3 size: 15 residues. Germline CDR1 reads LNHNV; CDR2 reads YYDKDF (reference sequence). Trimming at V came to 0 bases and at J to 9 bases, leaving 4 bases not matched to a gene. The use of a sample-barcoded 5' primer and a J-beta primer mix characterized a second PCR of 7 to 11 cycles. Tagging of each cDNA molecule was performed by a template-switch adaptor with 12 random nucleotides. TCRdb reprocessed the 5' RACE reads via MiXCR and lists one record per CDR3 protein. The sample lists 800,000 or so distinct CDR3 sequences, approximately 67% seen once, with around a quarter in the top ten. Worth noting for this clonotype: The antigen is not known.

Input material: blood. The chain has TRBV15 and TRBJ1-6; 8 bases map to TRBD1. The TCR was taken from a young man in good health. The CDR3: CATSRDPQGGSPLHF. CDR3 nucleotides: TGTGCCACCAGCAGAGATCCACAGGGGGGTTCACCCCTCCACTTT. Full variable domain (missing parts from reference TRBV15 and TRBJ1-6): DAMVIQNPRYQVTQFGKPVTLSCSQTLNHNVMYWYQQKSSQAPKLLFHYYDKDFNNEADTPDNFQSRRPNTSFCFLDIRSPGLGDTAMYLCATSRDPQGGSPLHFGNGTRLTVT.